These 19 T cell receptor beta chains were all obtained from the same sample, sequenced in a study of blood T cell repertoires in COVID-19. Clones were read by immunoSEQ multiplex PCR, and TCRdb kept only the in-frame ones, dropping some. This sample has a few hundred thousand clones, with roughly 90% found just once. Sequenced: PBMCs or T cells enriched from blood (not recorded which). The receptor source for this set is a woman in her thirties who had recovered from COVID-19.

The V gene is TRBV6-2 or TRBV6-3, the J gene TRBJ1-1; D is unclear. The CDR3 is 14 residues long. With 0 bases removed from V and 3 bases from J, the gap between germline ends came to 8 bases. Germline CDR1 reads MNHEY; CDR2 reads SVGEGT. CDR3 nucleotides: TGTGCCAGCAGTTACTCGTTGGGAGACACTGAAGCTTTCTTT. This encodes CASSYSLGDTEAFF.

This chain connects TRBV5-6 to TRBJ2-5, with TRBD1 matching over 9 bases. This CDR3 comprises 14 residues. Germline values: CDR1 SGHDT, CDR2 YYEEEE. J lost 4 bases, V lost 4 bases, and 5 bases had no gene match. In nucleotides, the CDR3 is TGTGCCAGCAGCCAGGGGGGACAGGGAGAGACCCAGTACTTC. It specifies CASSQGGQGETQYF.

This chain links TRBV10-1 with TRBJ2-7; 7 bases agree with TRBD1. The junction had 6 bases not matched to a gene; V was cut back by 5 bases and J by 2 bases. The CDR3 has 14 amino acids. The germline gives CDR1 WNHNN, CDR2 SYGVQD (reference sequence). CDR3 region: CASSPGDRAYEQYF. Here the CDR3 DNA reads TGCGCCAGCAGTCCCGGGGACAGAGCCTACGAGCAGTACTTC.

The chain combines TRBV7-2 with TRBJ1-6; D gene unclear. Germline CDR1 and CDR2: SGHTA and FQGNSA. The ends were cut back, 8 bases at V and 9 bases at J, with 17 bases in the middle. The length of the CDR3 is 14 residues. The CDR3 reads CASQIWGGGSPLHF. Written as DNA, the CDR3 is TGTGCCAGCCAAATATGGGGAGGTGGTTCACCCCTCCACTTT. Full variable domain (outside the CDR3, taken from reference TRBV7-2 and TRBJ1-6): GAGVSQSPSNKVTEKGKDVELRCDPISGHTALYWYRQSLGQGLEFLIYFQGNSAPDKSGLPSDRFSAERTGGSVSTLTIQRTQQEDSAVYLCASQIWGGGSPLHFGNGTRLTVT.

Concerning this clone itself: Mismatch with germline at one junction end may stem from a read error. The chain links TRBV6-5 to TRBJ2-3; a possible D gene is TRBD2 (6 bases). Germline CDR1 reads MNHEY; CDR2 reads SVGAGI. CDR3 length: 16 residues. CDR3 region: CASSYSPRTSTYTQYF. DNA of the CDR3: TGTGCCAGCAGTTACTCGCCCCGAACTAGCACATATACGCAGTATTTT.

V usage is TRBV27 and J usage is TRBJ1-6; possible D gene TRBD1, 6 bases. The ends were cut back, 6 bases at V and 9 bases at J, with 15 bases in the middle. CDR3 size: 14 residues. Germline V CDR1 and CDR2: MNHEY, SMNVEV (reference sequence). The CDR3 DNA reads TGTGCCAGCAGCCCATCGAGGGGGACTTCACCCCTCCACTTT. Residues: CASSPSRGTSPLHF.

The V gene is TRBV4-1, the J gene TRBJ2-1; 10 positions match TRBD2. Germline V lookup: CDR1 MGHRA, CDR2 YSYEKL. The CDR3 is 16 amino acids. The J segment lost 8 bases and the V segment lost 0 bases, leaving 7 bases of the junction unmatched. DNA for the CDR3: TGCGCCAGCAGCCAAGAGATTAGCGGGGGGCTGGATGAGCAGTTCTTC. Amino acid sequence: CASSQEISGGLDEQFF.

Points on this clone: One end of the junction fails to match germline, which may point to a read error. CDR3 in DNA: TGTGCCAGCAGCTTAGTGCGCTCCCACGAGCAGTACTTC. It encodes CASSLVRSHEQYF. This rearrangement joins TRBV11-3 to TRBJ2-7; D uncertain. Germline assignment: CDR1 SGHNT and CDR2 YENEEA. The CDR3 has 13 residues. Using reference TRBV11-3 and TRBJ2-7 for the parts outside the CDR3, the full variable domain is EAGVVQSPRYKIIEKKQPVAFWCNPISGHNTLYWYLQNLGQGPELLIRYENEEAVDDSQLPKDRFSAERLKGVDSTLKIQPAELGDSAVYLCASSLVRSHEQYFGPGTRLTVT.

This rearrangement joins TRBV28 to TRBJ1-1, with no clear D. In germline, CDR1 is MDHEN, CDR2 SYDVKM. Trimming stripped 3 bases from V and 2 bases from J, with 13 bases between. The CDR3 runs to 15 residues. The CDR3 DNA is TGTGCCAGCAGTTTGGCAGGCAGACGTAACACTGAAGCTTTCTTT. Protein: CASSLAGRRNTEAFF.

Regarding this clone: Other DNA sequences of this sample code for an identical CDR3. The chain links TRBV27 to TRBJ1-6; possible D gene TRBD1, 5 bases. CDR1 MNHEY and CDR2 SMNVEV come from the germline V gene (reference sequence). V dropped 4 bases and J dropped 4 bases, with 11 bases sitting between them. The CDR3 has 15 residues. The CDR3 DNA follows: TGTGCCAGCAGTTCCCGACAGTCTTATAATTCACCCCTCCACTTT. Translation: CASSSRQSYNSPLHF.

The chain combines TRBV7-8 with TRBJ2-5, with TRBD1 matching over 8 bases. The CDR3 spans 14 residues. From germline, CDR1 is SGHVS and CDR2 FQNEAQ. The V gene end was trimmed by 5 bases and the J gene end by 4 bases; junction bases not matched to a gene: 6. Written as DNA, the CDR3 is TGTGCCAGCAGCCTAAGGACAGGGTTAGAGACCCAGTACTTC. Its translation is CASSLRTGLETQYF.

The chain couples TRBV29-1 to TRBJ1-2; perhaps TRBD1 as D (6 bases). Germline V CDR1 and CDR2: SQVTM, ANQGSEA. The V end was cut by 4 bases, the J end by 7 bases, with 13 bases between. The CDR3 runs 12 residues. CDR3 in DNA: TGCAGCGTTGGGGAGGGGGGACTTGGCTACACCTTC. Translating gives CSVGEGGLGYTF.

V usage is TRBV19 and J usage is TRBJ1-1, with D tentatively TRBD1 (5 bases). The length of the CDR3 is 16 residues. Germline V lookup: CDR1 LNHDA, CDR2 SQIVND (reference sequence). Deletions cut 5 bases from V and 4 bases from J, with 20 bases between. CDR3 residues: CASSFRDLRTATEAFF. The DNA for the CDR3 is TGTGCCAGTAGTTTCCGGGACTTACGAACCGCCACTGAAGCTTTCTTT.

This clone was recorded a few times. The genes are TRBV5-1 and TRBJ2-2; 9 bases align to TRBD2. V lost 0 bases and J lost 4; bases outside the gene matches: 1. The length of the CDR3 is 15 residues. CDR1 and CDR2 (germline): SGHRS, YFSETQ. In DNA form, the CDR3 reads TGCGCCAGCAGCTTGGGTAGCGGGGGCACCGGGGAGCTGTTTTTT. This encodes CASSLGSGGTGELFF.

The chain joins TRBV9 to TRBJ2-1; 7 nucleotides agree with TRBD2. The CDR3 length is 14 residues. V gave up 4 bases and J gave up 3 bases; unmatched junction bases: 4. In germline, CDR1 is SGDLS, CDR2 YYNGEE. The CDR3 DNA is TGTGCCAGCAGCACAGGACTAGGCTACAATGAGCAGTTCTTC. It codes for CASSTGLGYNEQFF.

The gene calls are TRBV28 and TRBJ1-2; no firm D call. The ends were cut back, 3 bases at V and 4 bases at J, with 6 bases in the middle. The CDR3 runs 12 residues. Germline CDR1 and CDR2: MDHEN and SYDVKM. The DNA for the CDR3 is TGTGCCAGCAGTTTCCTTCTCTATGGCTACACCTTC. Encoded protein: CASSFLLYGYTF.

The sample holds a few counts of this clone. The J gene is TRBJ2-1, the V gene TRBV27; a possible D gene is TRBD2 (5 bases). CDR3 length: 15 amino acids. V was pared by 8 bases and J by 0 bases, with 14 bases between. Looked up from germline, CDR1 is MNHEY and CDR2 is SMNVEV (reference sequence). For the CDR3, the DNA is TGTGCCAGCCGCCGGGGTGTCAGCTCCTACAATGAGCAGTTCTTC. This codes for CASRRGVSSYNEQFF.

The chain carries TRBV19 and TRBJ1-2, with D possibly being TRBD1 (6 bases). CDR3 length: 18 amino acids. Germline CDR1 LNHDA, CDR2 SQIVND (reference sequence). Trimming took 6 bases from V and 0 from J, leaving 23 bases between them. The chain's CDR3 is CASRTKQGQRSANYGYTF. The CDR3 nucleotides are TGTGCCAGTAGGACCAAACAGGGCCAACGGTCCGCTAACTATGGCTACACCTTC.

The chain has TRBV20-1 and TRBJ1-6, with 8 bases identical to TRBD1. The CDR3 covers 18 residues. The junction had 10 bases not matched to a gene; V was cut back by 3 bases and J by 0 bases. CDR1 and CDR2 (germline): DFQATT, SNEGSKA (reference sequence). CDR3 sequence (DNA): TGCAGTGCTAGTCCTAGGCGACAGGGGAGCTCCTATAATTCACCCCTCCACTTT. Its protein is CSASPRRQGSSYNSPLHF.